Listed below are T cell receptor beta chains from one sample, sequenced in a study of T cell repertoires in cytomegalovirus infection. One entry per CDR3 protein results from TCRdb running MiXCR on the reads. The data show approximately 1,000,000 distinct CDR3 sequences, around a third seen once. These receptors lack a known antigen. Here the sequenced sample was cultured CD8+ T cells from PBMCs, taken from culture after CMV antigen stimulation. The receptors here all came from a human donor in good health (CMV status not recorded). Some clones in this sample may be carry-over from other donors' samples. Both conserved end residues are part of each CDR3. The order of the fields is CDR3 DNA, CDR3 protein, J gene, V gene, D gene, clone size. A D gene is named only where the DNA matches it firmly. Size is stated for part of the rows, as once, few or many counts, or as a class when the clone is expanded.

TGTGCCAGCAGTGCTGTCCCGGACAAGAACACTGAAGCTTTCTTT	CASSAVPDKNTEAFF	TRBJ1-1	TRBV2	.	.
TGTGCCAGCAAGCAGGGCGCCTATGGCTACACCTTC	CASKQGAYGYTF	TRBJ1-2	TRBV7-9	.	.
TGTGCCAGCAGTTTAATCACAGGTGCGGGCTACGAGCAGTACTTC	CASSLITGAGYEQYF	TRBJ2-7	TRBV28	.	.
TGTGCCAGCAGCCTCGGACAGTTGGCCTCTATCGGCTACACCTTC	CASSLGQLASIGYTF	TRBJ1-2	TRBV7-9	.	many
TGTGCCAGCAGCGATACGGGACAGGGAAAAGTGAACTATGGCTACACCTTC	CASSDTGQGKVNYGYTF	TRBJ1-2	TRBV7-9	TRBD1	many
TGCAGTGCTAGTAACCTAGCGGGGAGCTCCTACAATGAGCAGTTCTTC	CSASNLAGSSYNEQFF	TRBJ2-1	TRBV20-1	TRBD2	many
TGCAGCGTTGAATCCACTGAAGCTTTCTTT	CSVESTEAFF	TRBJ1-1	TRBV29-1	.	.
TGTGCCAGCAGTTTGGCGGGGGAGAACAATGAGCAGTTCTTC	CASSLAGENNEQFF	TRBJ2-1	TRBV12-3/TRBV12-4	TRBD2	many
TGTACCAGCAGCCTCCCCAGGGACGGATACAATGAGCAGTTCTTC	CTSSLPRDGYNEQFF	TRBJ2-1	TRBV7-4	.	.
TGTGCCAGCAGTGTTAGCGGGGGCCGCACAGATACGCAGTATTTT	CASSVSGGRTDTQYF	TRBJ2-3	TRBV6-1	TRBD2	.
TGCGCCAGCAGCACGGGACTAGCGGGGGGGCCAGGGCAAGAGACCCAGTACTTC	CASSTGLAGGPGQETQYF	TRBJ2-5	TRBV5-1	TRBD2	.
TGTGCCAGCAGCGGGACGGGCGCATCCTACGAGCAGTACTTC	CASSGTGASYEQYF	TRBJ2-7	TRBV7-2	.	many
TGTGCCAGCAGCTTCGGCAGGGAGAAGGCTGGGGCCAACGTCCTGACTTTC	CASSFGREKAGANVLTF	TRBJ2-6	TRBV5-4	.	.
TGTGCCAGTGTCGGGACTAGCGACACCGGGGAGCTGTTTTTT	CASVGTSDTGELFF	TRBJ2-2	TRBV2	TRBD2	.
TGTGCCATCAGCATGCTCCTAGGGGGCGGACAAGAGACCCAGTACTTC	CAISMLLGGGQETQYF	TRBJ2-5	TRBV10-3	TRBD1	many
TGTGCCATCAGTGAGTTGGCCGACCAAGAGACCCAGTACTTC	CAISELADQETQYF	TRBJ2-5	TRBV10-3	.	few